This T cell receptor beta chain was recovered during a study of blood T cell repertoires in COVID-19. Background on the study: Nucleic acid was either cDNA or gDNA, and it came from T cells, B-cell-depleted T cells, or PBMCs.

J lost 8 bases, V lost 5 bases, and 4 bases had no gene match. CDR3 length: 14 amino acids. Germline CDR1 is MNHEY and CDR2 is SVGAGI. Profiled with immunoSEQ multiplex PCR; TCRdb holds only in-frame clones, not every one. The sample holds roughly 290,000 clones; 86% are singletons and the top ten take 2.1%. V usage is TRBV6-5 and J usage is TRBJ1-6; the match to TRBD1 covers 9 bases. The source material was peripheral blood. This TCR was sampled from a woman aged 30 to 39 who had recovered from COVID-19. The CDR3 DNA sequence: TGTGCCAGCAGTCCTGACAGGGGGTATTCACCCCTCCACTTT. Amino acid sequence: CASSPDRGYSPLHF.